The 8 T cell receptor beta chains given below trace back to one sample, sequenced in a study of cytomegalovirus exposure and HLA in healthy donors. The PCR ran on 60 Vbeta and 13 Jbeta primers. Data came from immunoSEQ multiplex PCR; TCRdb stores just in-frame clones and leaves some out. The sample contains 120,000 or so clones, roughly 80% of which appear only once. The sample consisted of PBMCs. These receptors were collected from a female donor in good health and CMV-seropositive.

V usage is TRBV28 and J usage is TRBJ2-2, with 8 bases identical to TRBD1. The CDR3 loop spans 15 amino acids. Unmatched junction bases numbered 5, after V lost 1 base and J lost 7 bases. CDR1 is MDHEN, CDR2 SYDVKM, per germline. The CDR3 loop reads CASSLSPGGLGELFF. The CDR3 nucleotides are TGTGCCAGCAGTTTATCGCCAGGGGGCCTCGGGGAGCTGTTTTTT.

The V call is TRBV5-1, the J call TRBJ1-1; TRBD1 agrees at 9 bases. The CDR3 consists of 15 residues. CDR1 is SGHRS and CDR2 is YFSETQ in the germline V gene. Trimming removed 4 bases from V and 8 bases from J; junction bases left unmatched: 12. This CDR3 reads CASSRTGDQSEEAFF. In DNA form, the CDR3 reads TGCGCCAGCAGCCGGACAGGGGATCAATCGGAGGAAGCTTTCTTT.

This chain joins TRBV7-2 and TRBJ2-5; 10 nucleotides line up with TRBD2. The junction had 7 bases not matched to a gene; V was cut back by 4 bases and J by 2 bases. Looked up from germline, CDR1 is SGHTA and CDR2 is FQGNSA. There are 16 residues in the CDR3. The chain's CDR3 is CASSSMKLAGQETQYF. DNA for the CDR3: TGTGCCAGCAGCTCGATGAAACTAGCGGGGCAAGAGACCCAGTACTTC.

This clone has just a few counts. A read error may produce the germline difference seen at one junction end. The chain carries TRBV7-2 and TRBJ2-7, with D possibly being TRBD2 (5 bases). This CDR3 has 12 amino acids. Germline loops: CDR1 SGHTA, CDR2 FQGNSA. In nucleotides, the CDR3 is TGTGCCAGCAGCTTAGACAGCGGCCACACGAACTTC. It is translated as CASSLDSGHTNF.

This clone was observed a few times. This rearrangement joins TRBV6-4 to TRBJ2-1; TRBD1 matches 10 bases. The CDR3 has 13 residues. CDR1 MRHNA and CDR2 SNTAGT come from the germline V gene. V was clipped by 7 bases and J by 7 bases; unmatched bases: 4. The CDR3 coding sequence is TGTGCCAGCAAGGGACAGGGGAGGAATGAGCAGTTCTTC. It is translated as CASKGQGRNEQFF.

The gene calls are TRBV7-3 and TRBJ1-1; TRBD1 is a possible D gene (6 bases). V was shortened by 4 bases and J by 5 bases, with 20 bases between the two germline ends. The CDR3 contains 16 residues. Germline V lookup: CDR1 SGHTA, CDR2 FQGTGA. The CDR3, as DNA: TGTGCCAGCAGCTCCCACGAGCGGGGGGCGCATACTGAAGCTTTCTTT. Amino acid sequence: CASSSHERGAHTEAFF.

As DNA, the CDR3 is TGTGCCAGCAGTGCCGGGACAGGGAAGACTTCACCCCTCCACTTT. It is translated as CASSAGTGKTSPLHF. The V call is TRBV6-4, the J call TRBJ1-6; TRBD1 aligns across 9 bases. Germline V gene sequence: CDR1 MRHNA, CDR2 SNTAGT. V shed 4 bases and J 9 bases; nucleotides not matched to a gene: 7. The CDR3 extends over 15 amino acids.

V usage is TRBV7-3 and J usage is TRBJ1-1; 10 positions agree with TRBD1. The V gene's germline CDR1 is SGHTA and CDR2 FQGTGA. The junction had 7 bases not matched to a gene; V was cut back by 5 bases and J by 1 base. The CDR3 runs to 16 residues. As DNA, the CDR3 is TGTGCCAGCAGCCTCCGGGACAGGGGAAAGAACACTGAAGCTTTCTTT. It yields the protein CASSLRDRGKNTEAFF.